This T cell receptor beta chain stems from a study of neurological immune-mediated disorders (dated by TCRdb to the late 2010s). In terms of the full investigation: Peripheral blood TCR-beta repertoires from patients with HTLV-I-associated myelopathy (HAM/TSP), patients with multiple sclerosis, and healthy controls were compared in the study using UMI-based sequencing. The 106 TCR-beta libraries included longitudinal samples, technical triplicates and paired sorted CD4+ and CD8+ T-cell subsets alongside PBMC samples. Longitudinal HAM/TSP and healthy donors had 3 time-points each (roughly 3-40 month intervals). The cohort included 60 to 70 subjects: about 15 with HAM/TSP, about 34 with multiple sclerosis, and 20 or so healthy controls. The full study reports these points: Expanded clones from different subjects shared no identical CDR3 amino acid sequences, which suggests that TCR-beta repertoires were private in all groups. TCR clonal expansion was highest in HAM/TSP patients and lowest in MS patients, with MS patients falling below even healthy controls.

To synthesize cDNA, template-switch 5'RACE was performed with a primer carrying a 10-nucleotide random unique molecular identifier so that each TCR transcript was tagged. Every sequencing run yielded over 190 million TCR-beta sequences covering 15-18 subjects. Total RNA was extracted with the RNeasy kit. Using the KAPA Real-time Library Amplification kit, TCR-beta VDJ regions were amplified with primers for the TCR constant region and the 5'RACE anchor. Sample indexes and Illumina adaptors were added in a first PCR, after which library yield was increased in a second PCR. After Ampure bead purification, the roughly 650 bp TCR product was size-selected on a 2% E-gel SizeSelection system. Library quality was checked on a Bioanalyzer, concentration was measured with Qubit, and libraries were quantified with the Kapa Library Quantification kit before pooling. Libraries were sequenced paired-end 2 x 150 bp on an Illumina HiSeq 2500. To increase sequence diversity, about 25-30% phiX was spiked into each library pool. The paper's data handling went like this. Quality-filtered reads were processed with the UMI-based MiGEC pipeline, and over 80% of raw TCR sequences were removed by the MiGEC pipeline during error correction. VDJ genes were aligned to IMGT germline references, and each clonotype was defined by a unique CDR3 amino acid sequence together with V-J genes. Clonal expansion, Shannon diversity, and CDR3 relatedness (CalcPairwiseDistances, ClusterSamples) were evaluated with VDJtools, and phylogenetic trees were built with CLCbio workbench. Using coefficient-of-variation modelling across technical triplicates, the study counted a clone as expanded if it had at least 8 unique UMIs. Using fastp at Q25 and MiXCR, TCRdb reprocessed the public reads and kept productive beta chains. CDR3 protein sequences are deduplicated, and each keeps its most common genes and DNA. Here the V and J calls rest on TCRdb's processing, not on the authors' analysis. The sample includes tens of thousands of distinct CDR3 sequences, with roughly 8% observed a single time. The top ten clones comprise 1.9% of the sample.

In the germline V gene, CDR1 corresponds to SGHRS and CDR2 to YFSETQ. Trimming removed 7 bases from V and 2 bases from J, leaving 15 bases between the germline ends. The CDR3 runs 15 residues from the cysteine to the phenylalanine. The sequence is cut down to CDR3 DNA, 45 bases in frame from base 1. The time point label here, explained by the study, means: longitudinal time-point 3. The healthy controls were volunteers from a blood bank in Maryland, USA. For the unsorted PBMC libraries, 2 million PBMCs were stored in RNAlater at -80 degrees C until RNA extraction and were used to generate the libraries. Peripheral blood was subjected to Ficoll-Hypaque density gradient centrifugation to isolate PBMCs, which were then cryopreserved in liquid nitrogen. Many counts were recorded for this clonotype. What this receptor recognizes is not known. Per-base qualities were not stored, and no clone one base away is much larger.

The sequencing sample was made of PBMCs. This chain is built from TRBV5-1 and TRBJ2-2; the D gene is perhaps TRBD2, on 7 matching bases. The TCR sequence derives from a woman in her thirties or forties in good health. The bases read TGCGCCAGCCAACGAGGGGGGGGTAACACCGGGGAGCTGTTTTTT. Its product reads: CASQRGGGNTGELFF.